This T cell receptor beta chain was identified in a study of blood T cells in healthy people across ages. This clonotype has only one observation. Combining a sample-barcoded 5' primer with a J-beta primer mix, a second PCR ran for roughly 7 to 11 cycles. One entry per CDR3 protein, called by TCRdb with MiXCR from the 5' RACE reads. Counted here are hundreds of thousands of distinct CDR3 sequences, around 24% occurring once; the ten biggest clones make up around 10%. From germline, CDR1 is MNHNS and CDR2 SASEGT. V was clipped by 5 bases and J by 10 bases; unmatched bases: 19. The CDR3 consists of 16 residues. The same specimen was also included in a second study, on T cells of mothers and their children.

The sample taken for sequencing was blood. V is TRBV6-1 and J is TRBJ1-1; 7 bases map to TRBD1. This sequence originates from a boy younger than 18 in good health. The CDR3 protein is CASSQYLGTALRGAFF. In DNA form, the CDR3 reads TGTGCCAGCAGTCAGTATCTCGGGACAGCCCTCCGAGGAGCTTTCTTT.